This TCR beta chain is drawn from a study of blood T cell repertoires in COVID-19. The wider study: Both acute and convalescent COVID-19 samples were obtained from the United States, Italy and Spain. Sources were T cells, B-cell-depleted T cells, or PBMCs; the material itself was cDNA or gDNA.

In the original workflow: It was from reference gene primer amplification that nucleated cell counts were estimated. TCRdb's table, derived via immunoSEQ multiplex PCR, lists solely in-frame clones and lacks some. V and J calls and clone size are copied from that table; D and trimming were computed from the DNA. The data hold some 160,000 clones, with more than 80% observed a single time. The germline V gene encodes CDR1 SGHNT and CDR2 YYREEE (reference sequence). With 1 base removed from V and 4 bases from J, the gap between germline ends came to 8 bases. The CDR3 is 13 residues long. The sample was peripheral blood. V gene TRBV5-4 combines with J gene TRBJ1-1; unclear D gene. This TCR was recovered from a man aged 60 to 75 with acute or convalescent COVID-19. CDR3 DNA sequence: TGTGCCAGCAGCTTGATGGGGAGCACTGAAGCTTTCTTT. It encodes CASSLMGSTEAFF.